Listed here are 14 T cell receptor beta chains from one sample, sequenced in a study of OX40 agonist ivuxolimab in advanced cancers. Sequenced by immunoSEQ multiplex PCR; TCRdb stores in-frame clones only, minus some. The sample has tens of thousands of clones; 80% to 95% are singletons. Sequencing used CD4+ or CD8+ T cells sorted from blood, obtained in a trial of the OX40 agonist ivuxolimab. The receptors shown here come from an adult with an advanced solid tumor such as melanoma, head and neck, liver or kidney cancer.

The chain carries TRBV19 and TRBJ2-1; D is undetermined. The CDR3 contains 14 residues. The V gene lost 7 bases and the J gene lost 2 bases, with 12 bases spanning the gap. Germline assignment: CDR1 LNHDA and CDR2 SQIVND (reference sequence). CDR3: CASNRGDPYNEQFF. The DNA of the CDR3 is TGTGCCAGTAATCGTGGGGATCCCTACAATGAGCAGTTCTTC. The variable domain in full, completed from reference TRBV19 and TRBJ2-1, reads DGGITQSPKYLFRKEGQNVTLSCEQNLNHDAMYWYRQDPGQGLRLIYYSQIVNDFQKGDIAEGYSVSREKKESFPLTVTSAQKNPTAFYLCASNRGDPYNEQFFGPGTRLTVL.

This clone was counted only a few times. The rearrangement links TRBV2 to TRBJ2-7; a possible D gene is TRBD1 (5 bases). The CDR3 consists of 13 residues. V lost 4 bases to trimming and J lost 0 bases, with 7 bases between them. In germline, CDR1 is SNHLY, CDR2 FYNNEI. The CDR3 is CASSVRVSYEQYF. CDR3 sequence (DNA): TGTGCCAGCAGTGTCAGGGTCTCCTACGAGCAGTACTTC.

The J gene is TRBJ1-6, the V gene TRBV5-1, with 8 bases lining up with TRBD1. The CDR3 totals 14 residues. Germline V gene sequence: CDR1 SGHRS, CDR2 YFSETQ. Germline trimming cut 4 bases from V and 5 bases from J; bases unmatched to any gene: 2. CDR3 in amino acids: CASSLGQDNSPLHF. CDR3 in DNA: TGCGCCAGCAGCCTGGGACAGGATAATTCACCCCTCCACTTT.

The V gene is TRBV18, the J gene TRBJ1-1; 7 nucleotides align to TRBD1. Germline values: CDR1 KGHSH, CDR2 LQKENI. V trimming: 0 bases; J trimming: 2 bases; junction bases outside the gene matches: 18. The length of the CDR3 is 20 residues. The CDR3 is CASSPPRFRTGQYSNTEAFF. In DNA, the CDR3 is TGTGCCAGCTCACCACCGCGGTTTCGGACAGGCCAATACTCTAACACTGAAGCTTTCTTT.

V is TRBV6-1 and J is TRBJ2-7; D may be TRBD2 (5 bases). With 5 bases removed from V and 3 bases from J, the gap between germline ends came to 14 bases. This CDR3 has 14 residues. CDR1 is MNHNS and CDR2 is SASEGT in the germline V gene. The CDR3 DNA is TGTGCCAGCAGTTGGATAGGACGGGACTACGAGCAGTACTTC. Translating gives CASSWIGRDYEQYF.

V gene TRBV10-3 combines with J gene TRBJ1-4; D is unclear. From germline, CDR1 is ENHRY and CDR2 SYGVKD. The V gene lost 6 bases and the J gene lost 0 bases, with 11 bases spanning the gap. The CDR3 runs 15 residues. The CDR3 nucleotides are TGTGCCATCAGCCCGGGGTTGGCAACTAATGAAAAACTGTTTTTT. Encoded protein: CAISPGLATNEKLFF.

This sequence joins TRBV19 and TRBJ2-3; 7 nucleotides line up with TRBD1. The germline V gene encodes CDR1 LNHDA and CDR2 SQIVND (reference sequence). The V segment lost 3 bases and the J segment 0 bases; nucleotides outside the gene matches: 3. The length of the CDR3 is 15 residues. CDR3 DNA: TGTGCCAGTAGTATGGGACAGACTAGCACAGATACGCAGTATTTT. Amino acid sequence: CASSMGQTSTDTQYF.

The gene calls are TRBV5-1 and TRBJ2-7, with 9 bases fitting TRBD1. The germline V gene encodes CDR1 SGHRS and CDR2 YFSETQ. The CDR3 extends over 13 amino acids. With 5 bases clipped from V and 7 bases from J, the junction kept 7 bases outside the gene matches. As DNA, the CDR3 is TGCGCCAGCAGACGGACAGGGGTGGGGGAGCAGTACTTC. It specifies CASRRTGVGEQYF.

For the CDR3, the DNA is TGCAGCGTTGGGCAGCCTGCAACCAGTGGCTACACCTTC. Protein sequence: CSVGQPATSGYTF. The chain is built from TRBV29-1 and TRBJ1-2, with no clear D. V lost 4 bases and J lost 7, with 16 bases in between. The germline CDR1 and CDR2 sequences are SQVTM and ANQGSEA. The CDR3 loop spans 13 amino acids.

The gene calls are TRBV6-5 and TRBJ1-2; 10 bases are shared with TRBD1. The CDR3 extends over 14 amino acids. Looked up from germline, CDR1 is MNHEY and CDR2 is SVGAGI. Trimming removed 6 bases from V and 6 bases from J; junction bases left unmatched: 7. CDR3 amino acids: CASSPGQGFHGYTF. The CDR3 DNA follows: TGTGCCAGCAGCCCGGGACAGGGGTTTCATGGCTACACCTTC.

The chain carries TRBV2 and TRBJ2-3; a possible D gene is TRBD2 (6 bases). CDR1 SNHLY and CDR2 FYNNEI come from the germline V gene. V was clipped by 3 bases and J by 5 bases, with 12 bases between them. The CDR3 is made up of 14 amino acids. CDR3 residues: CASSDGSSVDTQYF. In nucleotides, the CDR3 is TGTGCCAGCAGTGACGGGAGTTCTGTAGATACGCAGTATTTT.

The rearrangement uses TRBV6-5 and TRBJ2-2; D is uncertain. This CDR3 has 12 amino acids. Between the trimmed V and J ends, which lost 6 bases and 3 bases, there was a span of 5 bases. Germline V lookup: CDR1 MNHEY, CDR2 SVGAGI. The CDR3 DNA reads as TGTGCCAGCAGACCGTACACCGGGGAGCTGTTTTTT. Protein product: CASRPYTGELFF.

The rearrangement links TRBV27 to TRBJ2-7; TRBD1 agrees at 9 bases. V dropped 6 bases and J dropped 7; count of bases not matched to a gene: 10. This CDR3 comprises 14 residues. Germline CDR1 is MNHEY and CDR2 is SMNVEV (reference sequence). The CDR3 nucleotides are TGTGCCAGCAGCACCCGGACAGGGGATAGAGAGCAGTACTTC. Its protein product is CASSTRTGDREQYF.

The V gene is TRBV2, the J gene TRBJ2-5, with 11 bases matching TRBD1. V was clipped by 8 bases and J by 4 bases; unmatched bases: 6. There are 14 residues in the CDR3. Germline V gives CDR1 SNHLY, CDR2 FYNNEI. CDR3 sequence (DNA): TGTGCCAGCGGTCCGGGACAGGGGGTAGAGACCCAGTACTTC. It translates to CASGPGQGVETQYF.